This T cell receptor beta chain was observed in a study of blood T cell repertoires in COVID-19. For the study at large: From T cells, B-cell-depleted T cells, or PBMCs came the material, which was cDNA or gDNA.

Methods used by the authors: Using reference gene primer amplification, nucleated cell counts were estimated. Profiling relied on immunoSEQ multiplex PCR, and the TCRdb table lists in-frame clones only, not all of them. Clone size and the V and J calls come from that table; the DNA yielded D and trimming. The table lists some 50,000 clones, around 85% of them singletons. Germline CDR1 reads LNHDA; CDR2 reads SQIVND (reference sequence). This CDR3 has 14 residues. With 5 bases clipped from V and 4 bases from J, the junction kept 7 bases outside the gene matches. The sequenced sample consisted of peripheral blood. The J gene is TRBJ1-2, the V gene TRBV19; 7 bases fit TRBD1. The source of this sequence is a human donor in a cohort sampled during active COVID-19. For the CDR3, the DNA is TGTGCCAGTAGTGGCGACAGGGAGATCTATGGCTACACCTTC. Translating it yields CASSGDREIYGYTF.